A selection of T cell receptor beta chains follows, all from one sample in a study of neoadjuvant anti-PD-1 for oral cavity cancer. Here immunoSEQ multiplex PCR was the method, and the copy in TCRdb shows in-frame clones only, minus some. The sample includes about 15,000 clones, roughly 40% seen only once; the top ten take about 39%. This material consisted of tumor tissue, taken after nivolumab (anti-PD-1) treatment. The receptors derive from a person aged 40 to 85 with oral cavity squamous cell carcinoma. CDR3s include the opening cysteine and the closing phenylalanine or tryptophan. The D gene is left open where the match is weak. A row's size may be missing; if present it is once, few, many or a size class.

v_gene	j_gene	d_gene	abundance	CDR3aa	CDR3nt
TRBV4-1	TRBJ2-7	TRBD1	.	CASSQAGTGNSYEQYF	TGCGCCAGCAGCCAAGCCGGGACAGGGAACTCCTACGAGCAGTACTTC
TRBV7-9	TRBJ1-1	.	.	CASSFLSGTEAFF	TGTGCCAGCAGCTTCCTTTCGGGCACTGAAGCTTTCTTT
TRBV6-6	TRBJ1-6	.	few	CASTEDGRNYNSPLHF	TGTGCCAGCACCGAGGACGGCCGAAACTATAATTCACCCCTCCACTTT
TRBV10-3	TRBJ1-1	TRBD1	.	CAITSGQGFGTEAFF	TGTGCCATCACCTCCGGACAGGGCTTCGGCACTGAAGCTTTCTTT
TRBV5-6	TRBJ1-2	.	.	CASSLWLFNGYTF	TGTGCCAGCAGCTTGTGGCTTTTTAATGGCTACACCTTC
TRBV4-1	TRBJ2-3	.	.	CASSQDGEVGPTDTQYF	TGCGCCAGCAGCCAAGATGGCGAGGTAGGCCCCACAGATACGCAGTATTTT
TRBV7-2	TRBJ1-3	.	.	CASSLVVQGGNSGNTIYF	TGTGCCAGCAGCTTAGTCGTTCAGGGTGGGAACTCTGGAAACACCATATATTTT
TRBV7-2	TRBJ1-1	.	medium-sized	CASTNYRNTEAFF	TGTGCCAGCACCAATTACAGGAACACTGAAGCTTTCTTT
TRBV4-3	TRBJ1-6	TRBD1	.	CASSARQGFRGSPLHF	TGCGCCAGCAGCGCCAGACAGGGGTTTAGGGGTTCACCCCTCCACTTT
TRBV11-2	TRBJ1-1	TRBD1	few	CASSLAGGGTEAFF	TGTGCCAGCAGCTTAGCAGGGGGTGGCACTGAAGCTTTCTTT
TRBV15	TRBJ2-7	TRBD1	.	CATSRAGQGRGEQYF	TGTGCCACCAGCAGAGCCGGACAGGGTCGGGGCGAGCAGTACTTC
TRBV2	TRBJ2-2	.	.	CASRGLGELFF	TGTGCCAGCAGGGGTCTCGGGGAGCTGTTTTTT
TRBV9	TRBJ1-4	.	.	CASSEAGGINEKLFF	TGTGCCAGCAGCGAGGCCGGGGGGATTAATGAAAAACTGTTTTTT
TRBV19	TRBJ1-2	TRBD1	.	CASSRTIGQGTYGYTF	TGTGCCAGTAGCCGTACCATCGGACAGGGGACCTATGGCTACACCTTC
TRBV5-5	TRBJ2-1	.	.	CASSRSTGYDEQFF	TGTGCCAGCAGCCGTTCCACAGGGTACGATGAGCAGTTCTTC